Listed here are 4 T cell receptor beta chains from one sample, sequenced in a study of blood T cell repertoires in COVID-19. TCRdb keeps only in-frame clones here, not all; method: immunoSEQ multiplex PCR. The table records some 420,000 clones, around 89% of them present only once. Sequencing was carried out using PBMCs or T cells enriched from blood (not recorded which). All receptors come from a man aged 25 to 40 who had recovered from COVID-19.

This clone was picked up one time. This chain uses TRBV7-2 with TRBJ1-5, with TRBD1 identical over 7 bases. Germline V gene data show CDR1 as SGHTA and CDR2 as FQGNSA. The trim removed 3 bases at V and 4 bases at J, leaving 15 bases unmatched. The CDR3 is 18 residues long. Here the CDR3 DNA reads TGTGCCAGCAGCTTGGGTAGCAGGGGGACGGGTTGGAATCAGCCCCAGCATTTT. This translates into CASSLGSRGTGWNQPQHF.

In this sample, this clone turned up once. The rearrangement uses TRBV4-1 and TRBJ2-2; D may be TRBD2 (5 bases). Germline CDR1 and CDR2: MGHRA and YSYEKL. The CDR3 sequence is 17 residues long. The V and J ends lost 3 bases and 0 bases respectively, with 14 bases between them. The CDR3 spells CASSQFEWTSNTGELFF. CDR3 DNA: TGCGCCAGCAGCCAGTTTGAATGGACTTCGAACACCGGGGAGCTGTTTTTT.

This clone was seen once. The V gene is TRBV28, the J gene TRBJ1-6; 8 bases map to TRBD1. Germline V gives CDR1 MDHEN, CDR2 SYDVKM. The CDR3 loop spans 13 amino acids. After removal of 7 bases from V and 10 bases from J, the junction contained 6 bases not matched to a gene. Written as DNA, the CDR3 is TGTGCCAGCAAGGGGACAGGTCCATCACCCCTCCACTTT. This sequence encodes CASKGTGPSPLHF.

The rearrangement links TRBV3-1 (or the pseudogene TRBV3-2) to TRBJ2-7, with a tentative D call TRBD1 (5 bases). The CDR3 is made up of 16 amino acids. The germline V gene encodes CDR1 LGHDT and CDR2 YNNKEL (reference sequence). Between the trimmed V and J ends, which lost 4 bases and 0 bases, there was a span of 16 bases. CDR3 loop: CASSLRDNAASYEQYF. CDR3 sequence (DNA): TGTGCCAGCAGCCTCAGGGATAACGCGGCCTCCTACGAGCAGTACTTC.